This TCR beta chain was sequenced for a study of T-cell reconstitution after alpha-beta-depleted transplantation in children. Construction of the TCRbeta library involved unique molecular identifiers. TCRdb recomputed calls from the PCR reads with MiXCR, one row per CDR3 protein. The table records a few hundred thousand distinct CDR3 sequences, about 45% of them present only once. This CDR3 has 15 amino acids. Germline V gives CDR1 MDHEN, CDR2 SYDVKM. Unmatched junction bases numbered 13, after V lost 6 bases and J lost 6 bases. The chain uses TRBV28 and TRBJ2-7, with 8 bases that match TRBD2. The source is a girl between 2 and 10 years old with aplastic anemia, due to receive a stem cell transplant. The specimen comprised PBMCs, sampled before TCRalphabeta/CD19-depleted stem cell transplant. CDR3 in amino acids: CASRVSGGGGIEQYF. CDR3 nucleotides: TGTGCCAGCAGAGTATCCGGTGGCGGGGGGATCGAGCAGTACTTC.